The T cell receptor (beta chain) under discussion was sequenced for a study of T cell repertoires in cytomegalovirus infection. Study context: CMV epitopes in the study were HLA-C-restricted (recently identified) and HLA-B-restricted (well studied). Public TCR beta signatures marked donors with CMV infection and the matching HLA.

This clonotype has more than one count but fewer than ten. Its target is unknown. TCRdb re-analysed the reads in MiXCR, keeping a single row per CDR3 protein. The sample lists 450,000 to 600,000 distinct CDR3 sequences, about 33% seen once, with roughly 15% in the top ten. The CDR3 has 14 residues. Per the germline V gene, CDR1 is SGHAT and CDR2 is FQDESV (reference sequence). Trimming stripped 5 bases from V and 2 bases from J, with 13 bases between. V is TRBV11-1 and J is TRBJ2-7, with D possibly being TRBD1 (6 bases). The receptor comes from a human donor in good health (CMV status not recorded). Some clones in this sample may be carry-over from other donors' samples. This specimen was cultured PBMCs, taken from culture after CMV antigen stimulation. CDR3: CASSTQTGPYEQYF. The DNA of the CDR3 is TGTGCCAGCAGCACGCAGACAGGACCCTACGAGCAGTACTTC.